Given below is one TCR beta chain in context. This clonotype was seen many times. The target of this receptor is not known. No clone much larger than this one lies a single base away; base qualities are absent. This entry belongs to a study of T cell repertoires in cytomegalovirus infection (dated by TCRdb to between 2017 and 2020). Study-level background: Because public TCR beta signatures pointed to carriage of CMV infection together with the matching HLA type, the HLA type of each donor mattered for the analysis.

The sequencer listed for this sample is Illumina HiSeq 1500. TCRdb handled the public reads itself, with Q25 trimming in fastp and clone calling in MiXCR, and kept productive beta chains. For every CDR3 protein sequence, its rows merge into one entry that carries the most common genes and DNA. The sample contains 300,000 to 400,000 distinct CDR3 sequences, approximately 18% of them found a single time. 8.7% of the sample lies in the top ten. V is pared back by 0 bases and J by 7 bases, with 7 bases lying between the germline termini. From a lookup of the germline V gene, CDR1 and CDR2 are SGHVS and FQNEAQ. From the cysteine through the phenylalanine, the CDR3 covers 13 amino acids. CDR3 DNA is the only sequence kept; it has 39 bases, read in frame from the first base. The research as a whole found: The ex vivo response was dominated by HLA-C-restricted CMV-specific TCR beta clonotypes, which also provided the single most frequent clonotype in two of eight donors. Cumulative frequency of public TCR beta family members discriminated carriers of CMV infection plus the relevant HLA type in this cohort and an independent approximately 340-donor cohort.

Sequencing was performed on PBMCs. The chain uses TRBV7-8 and TRBJ2-4; no D gene is confidently identified. This clonotype was obtained from a human donor in good health (CMV status not recorded). Some clones in this sample may be carry-over from other donors' samples. The CDR3 region has the sequence CASSLALGNIQYF. The DNA sequence reads TGTGCCAGCAGCTTAGCCCTTGGCAACATTCAGTACTTC. With the rest looked up from the reference TRBV7-8 and TRBJ2-4 genes rather than sequenced, the full variable domain is GAGVSQSPRYKVAKRGQDVALRCDPISGHVSLFWYQQALGQGPEFLTYFQNEAQLDKSGLPSDRFFAERPEGSVSTLKIQRTQQEDSAVYLCASSLALGNIQYFGAGTRLSVL.